The 24 T cell receptor beta chains below come from one sample, sequenced in a study of Ad26.COV2.S vaccination and SARS-CoV-2 variants. As to treatment: 15 to 20 received Ad26.COV2.S at low or high dose, single or two shots; 5 received placebo; per-sample allocation not given. Specimens were obtained on day 63 following the first vaccine or placebo injection. Produced via immunoSEQ multiplex PCR; TCRdb's table is partial and in-frame only. The sample includes about 250,000 clones, around 87% of them seen just once. The sample was peripheral blood, taken in a trial of Ad26.COV2.S vaccine versus placebo. These receptors originate from a person between 18 and 59 years old who received the Ad26.COV2.S COVID-19 vaccine or a placebo.

This chain joins TRBV4-1 and TRBJ1-5, with D unresolved. V was trimmed by 0 bases and J by 4 bases, leaving 7 bases between them. Germline CDR1 reads MGHRA; CDR2 reads YSYEKL. This CDR3 is built from 14 residues. CDR3 sequence (DNA): TGCGCCAGCAGCCAAGACGTATATAATCAGCCCCAGCATTTT. Protein: CASSQDVYNQPQHF.

The chain has TRBV3-1 (or the pseudogene TRBV3-2) and TRBJ2-7; D ambiguous. The CDR3 has 12 amino acids. The V gene lost 1 base and the J gene lost 4 bases, with 5 bases spanning the gap. The germline V gene has CDR1 LGHDT and CDR2 YNNKEL (reference sequence). CDR3 DNA: TGTGCCAGCAGCCAAGGGCAGTACGAGCAGTACTTC. This translates into CASSQGQYEQYF.

The V gene is TRBV7-9, the J gene TRBJ1-2; TRBD1 matches 7 bases. This CDR3 has 13 amino acids. V lost 8 bases, J lost 2 bases, and 5 bases stayed unmatched. Germline V gives CDR1 SEHNR, CDR2 FQNEAQ (reference sequence). This CDR3 reads CASLGGNNYGYTF. The CDR3 nucleotides read TGTGCCAGCTTAGGGGGCAACAACTATGGCTACACCTTC.

This clone was seen a single time. The genes are TRBV7-2 and TRBJ2-5; 16 bases fit TRBD2. The V gene's germline CDR1 is SGHTA and CDR2 FQGNSA. Trimming removed 8 bases from V and 6 bases from J; junction bases left unmatched: 6. The CDR3 contains 15 residues. CDR3 bases: TGTGCCAGCGGGACTAGCGGGGGGGCTAGGAAGACCCAGTACTTC. Amino acids: CASGTSGGARKTQYF.

V and J are TRBV5-4 and TRBJ1-2; D possibly corresponds to TRBD1 (6 bases). Germline CDR1 is SGHNT and CDR2 is YYREEE (reference sequence). There are 11 residues in the CDR3. Trimming pared 3 bases from V and 12 bases from J, leaving 12 bases between. CDR3 nucleotide sequence: TGTGCCAGCAGCTCCAACAGGGCCCACACCTTC. It yields the protein CASSSNRAHTF.

V and J are TRBV4-1 and TRBJ1-2; D not resolved. The CDR3 is 17 amino acids. Germline CDR1 is MGHRA and CDR2 is YSYEKL. V lost 3 bases to trimming and J lost 0 bases, with 17 bases between them. The CDR3 reads CASSQPGRRDTNYGYTF. The DNA for the CDR3 is TGCGCCAGCAGCCAGCCGGGAAGGAGGGATACTAACTATGGCTACACCTTC.

This rearrangement joins TRBV2 to TRBJ1-2; D call uncertain. From germline, CDR1 is SNHLY and CDR2 FYNNEI. Between the trimmed V and J ends, which lost 4 bases and 5 bases, there was a span of 14 bases. This CDR3 is 14 amino acids long. CDR3: CASSAAGILYGYTF. CDR3 sequence (DNA): TGTGCCAGCAGTGCGGCAGGAATACTTTATGGCTACACCTTC.

V and J are TRBV7-8 and TRBJ2-6, with D perhaps matching TRBD1 (5 bases). This CDR3 comprises 16 residues. Per germline, CDR1 SGHVS and CDR2 FQNEAQ. Trimming removed 5 bases from V and 0 bases from J, with 11 bases in between. This CDR3 reads CASSHRRVSGANVLTF. The CDR3 coding sequence is TGTGCCAGCAGCCACCGCAGGGTCTCTGGGGCCAACGTCCTGACTTTC.

The V and J genes are TRBV3-1 (or the pseudogene TRBV3-2) and TRBJ1-5, with D perhaps matching TRBD1 (6 bases). V was trimmed by 4 bases and J by 4 bases, leaving 8 bases between them. Per the germline V gene, CDR1 is LGHDT and CDR2 is YNNKEL (reference sequence). The CDR3 runs 13 residues. This CDR3 reads CASSRTVNQPQHF. CDR3 coding DNA: TGTGCCAGCAGCCGGACAGTGAATCAGCCCCAGCATTTT.

The V gene is TRBV6-6, the J gene TRBJ2-5; perhaps TRBD2 as D (5 bases). Germline V CDR1 and CDR2: MNHNY, SVGAGI (reference sequence). This CDR3 is 14 amino acids long. V gave up 7 bases and J gave up 5 bases, with 17 bases separating them. CDR3 region: CASIAKGRGETQYF. CDR3 coding DNA: TGTGCCAGCATCGCCAAGGGCCGCGGGGAGACCCAGTACTTC.

V and J are TRBV10-1 and TRBJ2-5, with D perhaps being TRBD1 or TRBD2 (6 bases each). There are 17 residues in the CDR3. Trimming removed 0 bases at V and 5 bases at J, with 19 bases between. From germline, CDR1 is WNHNN and CDR2 SYGVQD (reference sequence). CDR3 nucleotide sequence: TGCGCCAGCAGTGAGTCGGGCGGGGCAGGGGTATTGGAGACCCAGTACTTC. Its protein product is CASSESGGAGVLETQYF.

The chain joins TRBV5-1 to TRBJ2-2; 8 nucleotides align to TRBD1. The germline V gene has CDR1 SGHRS and CDR2 YFSETQ. The CDR3 is 13 amino acids. With 4 bases clipped from V and 7 bases from J, the junction kept 3 bases outside the gene matches. CDR3 residues: CASSPGQGGELFF. CDR3 coding DNA: TGCGCCAGCAGCCCTGGACAGGGCGGGGAGCTGTTTTTT.

Only one count was recorded for this clone. The chain uses TRBV7-2 and TRBJ2-3, with D possibly being TRBD1 (6 bases). Germline loops: CDR1 SGHTA, CDR2 FQGNSA. The CDR3 extends over 15 amino acids. The germline V and J ends were trimmed by 5 bases and 0 bases, with 12 bases remaining between them. The CDR3 region has the DNA TGTGCCAGCAGCCAGGACAGAACGAGCACAGATACGCAGTATTTT. Translated, it gives CASSQDRTSTDTQYF.

This sequence joins TRBV5-1 and TRBJ1-1; the D gene is possibly TRBD1 (5 bases). Trimming took 5 bases from V and 2 from J, leaving 19 bases between them. The CDR3 has 16 amino acids. Per the germline V gene, CDR1 is SGHRS and CDR2 is YFSETQ. The CDR3 loop is CASSPYDGATNTEAFF. CDR3 DNA: TGCGCCAGCAGTCCATACGACGGGGCTACTAACACTGAAGCTTTCTTT.

The rearrangement uses TRBV7-2 and TRBJ1-1; tentative D call: TRBD1 (5 bases). CDR1 is SGHTA and CDR2 is FQGNSA in the germline V gene. The CDR3 consists of 14 residues. The V end was cut by 3 bases, the J end by 2 bases, with 10 bases between. CDR3 DNA sequence: TGTGCCAGCAGCTTTAGACAGACAAACACTGAAGCTTTCTTT. This encodes CASSFRQTNTEAFF.

Regarding this clone: Germline is not matched at one junction end, which may reflect a read error. The chain recombines TRBV2 with TRBJ2-7, with 9 bases fitting TRBD1. This CDR3 is built from 10 residues. Germline values: CDR1 SNHLY, CDR2 FYNNEI. The CDR3 bases are TGTGCCAGCAGATGGGACAGGGTTTCCTTC. Its translation is CASRWDRVSF.

The gene calls are TRBV5-6 and TRBJ2-3; possible D gene TRBD1, 6 bases. In germline, CDR1 is SGHDT, CDR2 YYEEEE. This CDR3 comprises 15 residues. V was trimmed by 3 bases and J by 3 bases, leaving 14 bases between them. Written as DNA, the CDR3 is TGTGCCAGCAGCTCAGCAGGGGTCGTGACAGATACGCAGTATTTT. It is translated as CASSSAGVVTDTQYF.

The V gene is TRBV2, the J gene TRBJ2-7; possible D gene TRBD2, 6 bases. This CDR3 has 16 residues. The V end lost 6 bases, the J end lost 0 bases, and 18 bases lay between the germline ends. Looked up from germline, CDR1 is SNHLY and CDR2 is FYNNEI. CDR3 sequence: CASSRPAGLNSYEQYF. The CDR3 region has the DNA TGTGCCAGCAGCCGCCCGGCGGGACTGAACTCCTACGAGCAGTACTTC.

The V call is TRBV19, the J call TRBJ2-6, with 10 bases identical to TRBD1. Germline V gives CDR1 LNHDA, CDR2 SQIVND (reference sequence). This CDR3 contains 18 residues. V gave up 1 base and J gave up 2 bases; unmatched junction bases: 5. DNA for the CDR3: TGTGCCAGTAGTATAGTAGGACAGGGGGTTGCTGGGGCCAACGTCCTGACTTTC. Amino acid sequence: CASSIVGQGVAGANVLTF. The complete variable domain, with remaining parts taken from reference TRBV19 and TRBJ2-6, reads DGGITQSPKYLFRKEGQNVTLSCEQNLNHDAMYWYRQDPGQGLRLIYYSQIVNDFQKGDIAEGYSVSREKKESFPLTVTSAQKNPTAFYLCASSIVGQGVAGANVLTFGAGSRLTVL.

The V gene is TRBV25-1, the J gene TRBJ2-7; no definite D call. Trimming removed 2 bases from V and 1 base from J, with 9 bases in between. CDR3 length equals 14 residues. Germline V lookup: CDR1 MGHDK, CDR2 SYGVNS. In nucleotides, the CDR3 is TGTGCCAGCAGTGAAGGGCTCAGATCCTACGAGCAGTACTTC. Amino acid sequence: CASSEGLRSYEQYF.

The chain couples TRBV28 to TRBJ1-2; no firm D call. With 1 base removed from V and 8 bases from J, the gap between germline ends came to 8 bases. The germline gives CDR1 MDHEN, CDR2 SYDVKM. This CDR3 spans 12 amino acids. This CDR3 reads CASSLLGIGYTF. The CDR3, as DNA: TGTGCCAGCAGTTTATTAGGGATAGGCTACACCTTC.

The sample holds one count of this clone. The chain has TRBV5-1 and TRBJ2-2; D possibly corresponds to TRBD2 (6 bases). Germline-derived CDR1 and CDR2 are SGHRS and YFSETQ. The V gene lost 4 bases and the J gene lost 0 bases, with 10 bases spanning the gap. This CDR3 region has 15 residues. CDR3 nucleotide sequence: TGCGCCAGCAGCCTGGACTACTCGAACACCGGGGAGCTGTTTTTT. Encoded protein: CASSLDYSNTGELFF.

The chain links TRBV6-1 to TRBJ1-6; D might be TRBD1 (5 bases). The CDR3 is 17 residues long. CDR1 and CDR2 from the germline V gene are MNHNS and SASEGT. Trimming cost V 2 bases and J 8 bases, with 19 bases left between them. The CDR3 loop reads CASSEYPGSAGDSPLHF. CDR3 in DNA: TGTGCCAGCAGTGAATACCCGGGCAGTGCGGGGGATTCACCCCTCCACTTT.

The rearrangement uses TRBV18 and TRBJ2-3; 10 bases match TRBD1. This CDR3 spans 16 amino acids. Germline CDR1 and CDR2: KGHSH and LQKENI. Losses at the gene ends were 2 bases for V and 9 bases for J; bases not matched to a gene: 11. The CDR3 sequence: CASSPAFGTGATTQYF. The CDR3 DNA is TGTGCCAGCTCACCAGCCTTCGGGACAGGGGCAACCACGCAGTATTTT.